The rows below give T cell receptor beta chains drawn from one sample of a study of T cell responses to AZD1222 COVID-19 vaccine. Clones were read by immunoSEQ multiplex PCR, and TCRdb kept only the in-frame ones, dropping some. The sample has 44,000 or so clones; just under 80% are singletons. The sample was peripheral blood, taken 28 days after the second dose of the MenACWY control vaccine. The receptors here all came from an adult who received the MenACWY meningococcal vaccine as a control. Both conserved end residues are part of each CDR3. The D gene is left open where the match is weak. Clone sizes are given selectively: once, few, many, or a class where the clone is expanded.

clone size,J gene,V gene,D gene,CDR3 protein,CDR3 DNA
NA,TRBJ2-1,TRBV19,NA,CASRSDRSSYNEQFF,TGTGCCAGTAGATCCGACAGAAGCTCCTACAATGAGCAGTTCTTC
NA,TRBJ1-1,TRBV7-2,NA,CASSLEWGRKTEAFF,TGTGCCAGCAGCTTAGAATGGGGAAGGAAGACTGAAGCTTTCTTT
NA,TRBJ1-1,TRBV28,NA,CASSLRGPEAFF,TGTGCCAGCAGTTTACGGGGCCCAGAAGCTTTCTTT
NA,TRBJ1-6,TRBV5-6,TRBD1,CASSFWDRAVSPLHF,TGTGCCAGCAGCTTCTGGGACAGGGCCGTTTCACCCCTCCACTTT
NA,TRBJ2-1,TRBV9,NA,CASSAHGRQNEQFF,TGTGCCAGCAGCGCCCATGGAAGACAGAATGAGCAGTTCTTC
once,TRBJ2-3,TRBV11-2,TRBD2,CASSRGTSGGGTDTQYF,TGTGCCAGCAGCAGAGGGACTAGCGGGGGCGGCACAGATACGCAGTATTTT
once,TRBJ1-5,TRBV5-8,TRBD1,CASSLQSRGERNQPQHF,TGTGCCAGCAGCTTGCAATCCAGGGGGGAGCGCAATCAGCCCCAGCATTTT
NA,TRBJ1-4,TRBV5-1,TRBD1,CASSLGPRGLFEKLFF,TGCGCCAGCAGCTTAGGACCCAGGGGGCTTTTCGAAAAACTGTTTTTT
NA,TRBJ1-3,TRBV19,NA,CASSGGYSGNTIYF,TGTGCCAGTAGTGGGGGGTACTCTGGAAACACCATATATTTT
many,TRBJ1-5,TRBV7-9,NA,CASSLQNQPQHF,TGTGCCAGCAGCTTGCAGAATCAGCCCCAGCATTTT
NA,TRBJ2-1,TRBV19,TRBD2,CASSIDTLAGAHYNEQFF,TGTGCCAGTAGTATAGATACCCTAGCGGGGGCCCACTACAATGAGCAGTTCTTC
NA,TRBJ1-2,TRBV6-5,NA,CASTHTNYGYTF,TGTGCCAGCACCCACACAAACTATGGCTACACCTTC
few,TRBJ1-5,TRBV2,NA,CASMGVGQPQHF,TGTGCCAGCATGGGTGTCGGTCAGCCCCAGCATTTT
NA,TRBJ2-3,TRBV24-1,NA,CATSDGGRGAGDTQYF,TGTGCCACCAGTGATGGGGGTAGAGGGGCTGGAGATACGCAGTATTTT
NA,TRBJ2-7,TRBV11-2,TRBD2,CASSPRLAGEREQYF,TGTGCCAGCAGCCCCCGTTTAGCGGGAGAAAGGGAGCAGTACTTC
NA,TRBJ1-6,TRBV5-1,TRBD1,CASSGDSYNSPLHF,TGCGCCAGCAGCGGGGACAGCTATAATTCACCCCTCCACTTT
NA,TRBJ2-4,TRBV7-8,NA,CASSSPLGGDWAKNIQYF,TGTGCCAGCAGCTCCCCACTTGGGGGAGACTGGGCCAAAAACATTCAGTACTTC
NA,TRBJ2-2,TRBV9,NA,CASSPRTNWGRELFF,TGTGCCAGCAGCCCCCGGACGAACTGGGGCCGGGAGCTGTTTTTT
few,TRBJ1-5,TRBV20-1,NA,CSASRGADSNQPQHF,TGCAGTGCTAGTCGGGGGGCGGATAGCAATCAGCCCCAGCATTTT
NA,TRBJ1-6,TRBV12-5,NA,CASGLEAGFSPLHF,TGTGCTAGTGGTTTGGAGGCAGGGTTTTCACCCCTCCACTTT
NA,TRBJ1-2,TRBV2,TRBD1,CARGGQGGYGYTF,TGTGCCAGAGGGGGACAGGGAGGGTATGGCTACACCTTC
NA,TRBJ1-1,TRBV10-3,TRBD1,CAIRFQGADTEAFF,TGTGCCATCAGATTCCAGGGGGCGGACACTGAAGCTTTCTTT
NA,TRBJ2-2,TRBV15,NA,CATSRAINPGELFF,TGTGCCACCAGCAGAGCCATCAATCCCGGGGAGCTGTTTTTT
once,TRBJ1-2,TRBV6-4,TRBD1,CASSRDSSYGYTF,TGTGCCAGCAGTCGGGACAGCAGCTATGGCTACACCTTC
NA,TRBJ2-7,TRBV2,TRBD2,CASTQTSGSYEQYF,TGTGCCAGCACCCAGACTAGCGGCTCCTACGAGCAGTACTTC
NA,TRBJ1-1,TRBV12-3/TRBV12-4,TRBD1,CASIRTGNTEAFF,TGTGCCAGCATTCGGACAGGGAACACTGAAGCTTTCTTT
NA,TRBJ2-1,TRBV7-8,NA,CASSPYRVGGYNEQFF,TGTGCCAGCAGCCCTTACAGGGTGGGGGGGTACAATGAGCAGTTCTTC